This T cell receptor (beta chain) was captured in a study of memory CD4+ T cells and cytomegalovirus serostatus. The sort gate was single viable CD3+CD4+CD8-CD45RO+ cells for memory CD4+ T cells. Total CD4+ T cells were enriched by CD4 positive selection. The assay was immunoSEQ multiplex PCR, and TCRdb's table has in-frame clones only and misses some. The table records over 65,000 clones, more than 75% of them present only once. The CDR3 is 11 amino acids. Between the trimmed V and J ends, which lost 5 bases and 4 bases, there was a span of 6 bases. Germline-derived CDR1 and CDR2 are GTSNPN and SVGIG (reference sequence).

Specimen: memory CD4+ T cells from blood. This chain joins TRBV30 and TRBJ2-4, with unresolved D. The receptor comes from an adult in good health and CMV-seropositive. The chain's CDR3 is CAWEQKNIQYF. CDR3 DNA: TGTGCCTGGGAGCAAAAAAACATTCAGTACTTC.